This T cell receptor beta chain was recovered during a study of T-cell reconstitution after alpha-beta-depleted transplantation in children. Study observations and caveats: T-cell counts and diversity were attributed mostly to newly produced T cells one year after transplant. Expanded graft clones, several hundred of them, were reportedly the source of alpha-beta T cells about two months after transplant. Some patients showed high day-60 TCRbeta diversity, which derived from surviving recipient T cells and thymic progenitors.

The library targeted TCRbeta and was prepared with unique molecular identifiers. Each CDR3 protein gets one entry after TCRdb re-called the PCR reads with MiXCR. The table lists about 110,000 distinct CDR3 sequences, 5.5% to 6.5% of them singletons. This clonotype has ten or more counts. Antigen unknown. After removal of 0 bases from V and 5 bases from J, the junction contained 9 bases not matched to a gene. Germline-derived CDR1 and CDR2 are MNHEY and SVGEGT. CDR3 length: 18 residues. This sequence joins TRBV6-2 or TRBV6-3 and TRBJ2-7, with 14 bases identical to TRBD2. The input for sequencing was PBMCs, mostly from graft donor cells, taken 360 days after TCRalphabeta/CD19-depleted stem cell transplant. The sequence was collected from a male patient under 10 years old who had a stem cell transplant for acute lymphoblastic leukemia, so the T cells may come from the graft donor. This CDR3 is CASSYSETSGGANNEQYF. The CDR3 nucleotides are TGTGCCAGCAGTTACTCGGAGACTAGCGGGGGGGCCAACAACGAGCAGTACTTC.